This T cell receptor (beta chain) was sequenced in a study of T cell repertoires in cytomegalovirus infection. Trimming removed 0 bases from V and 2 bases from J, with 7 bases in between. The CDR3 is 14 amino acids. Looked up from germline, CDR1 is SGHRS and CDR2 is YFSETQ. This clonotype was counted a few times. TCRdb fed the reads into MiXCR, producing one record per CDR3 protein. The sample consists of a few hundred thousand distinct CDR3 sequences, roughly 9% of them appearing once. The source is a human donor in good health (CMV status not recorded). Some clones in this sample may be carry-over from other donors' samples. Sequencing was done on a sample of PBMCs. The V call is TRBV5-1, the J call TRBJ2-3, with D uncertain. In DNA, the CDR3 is TGCGCCAGCAGCTTGGCTCCCTACACAGATACGCAGTATTTT. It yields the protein CASSLAPYTDTQYF.